Presented here are 13 T cell receptor beta chains from one specimen sequenced in a study of PD-1 blockade in classical Hodgkin lymphoma. This table comes from immunoSEQ multiplex PCR, and its TCRdb copy is limited to in-frame clones, with some not included. This repertoire shows approximately 37,000 clones, over 75% found once; its top ten account for about an eighth. Each patient relapsed following autologous stem cell transplantation, and prior brentuximab vedotin exposure differed. Sequencing was performed on peripheral blood mononuclear cells (PBMCs), taken at baseline. The receptors originated from a human donor with classical Hodgkin lymphoma.

The gene calls are TRBV2 and TRBJ2-7; D possibly corresponds to TRBD2 (6 bases). This CDR3 region has 15 residues. Trimming stripped 1 base from V and 6 bases from J, with 16 bases between. Germline-derived CDR1 and CDR2 are SNHLY and FYNNEI. The CDR3 loop reads CASSEGGTPVAEQYF. The CDR3 coding sequence is TGTGCCAGCAGTGAAGGCGGGACCCCCGTAGCCGAGCAGTACTTC.

The chain recombines TRBV6-1 with TRBJ2-2, with a possible D match to TRBD2 (5 bases). Germline CDR1 reads MNHNS; CDR2 reads SASEGT. Trimming cost V 1 base and J 3 bases, with 15 bases left between them. This CDR3 contains 17 residues. In nucleotides, the CDR3 is TGTGCCAGCAGTGAAGTCGGGAACCCGGCGGACACCGGGGAGCTGTTTTTT. Protein product: CASSEVGNPADTGELFF.

This clone was seen a few times. Additional DNA sequences in this sample encode the identical CDR3. The rearrangement links TRBV9 to TRBJ1-6; D possibly corresponds to TRBD1 (6 bases). This CDR3 contains 13 residues. Germline V gene sequence: CDR1 SGDLS, CDR2 YYNGEE. V lost 2 bases, J lost 9 bases, and 9 bases lay in between. In DNA form, the CDR3 reads TGTGCCAGCAGCGTGGGGGCAGGTTCACCCCTCCACTTT. As protein: CASSVGAGSPLHF.

This clone came up a few times. The chain recombines TRBV4-1 with TRBJ1-5; D ambiguous. Germline V gene sequence: CDR1 MGHRA, CDR2 YSYEKL. V was shortened by 1 base and J by 2 bases, with 9 bases between the two germline ends. CDR3 length equals 15 residues. The CDR3 DNA reads TGCGCCAGCAGCCAAGCGTCGGGCGGCAATCAGCCCCAGCATTTT. As protein: CASSQASGGNQPQHF.

The chain recombines TRBV7-2 with TRBJ2-2, with TRBD1 identical over 9 bases. The V gene end was trimmed by 1 base and the J gene end by 7 bases; junction bases not matched to a gene: 4. CDR3 length equals 15 residues. Germline CDR1 SGHTA, CDR2 FQGNSA. The CDR3 nucleotides read TGTGCCAGCAGCTTAGTACAGGGGGCAAACGGGGAGCTGTTTTTT. It translates to CASSLVQGANGELFF.

The V gene is TRBV6-5, the J gene TRBJ1-1, with D hard to call. The V and J ends lost 6 bases and 3 bases respectively, with 8 bases between them. The V gene's germline CDR1 is MNHEY and CDR2 SVGAGI. The CDR3 totals 12 residues. The CDR3 DNA follows: TGTGCCAGCAGGGAAGTGGACACTGAAGCTTTCTTT. Residues: CASREVDTEAFF.

V and J are TRBV18 and TRBJ1-1; TRBD1 is a possible D gene (5 bases). CDR1 KGHSH and CDR2 LQKENI come from the germline V gene. Trimming cost V 4 bases and J 3 bases, with 12 bases left between them. The CDR3 contains 14 residues. The CDR3 region has the DNA TGTGCCAGCTCACAGGAAGGGGAATACACTGAAGCTTTCTTT. Encoded protein: CASSQEGEYTEAFF.

CDR3 sequence reads: CASSPFLQAGGSGNTIYF. As DNA, the CDR3 is TGTGCCAGCTCACCCTTTTTACAGGCTGGTGGCTCTGGAAACACCATATATTTT. The gene calls are TRBV18 and TRBJ1-3, with D perhaps matching TRBD1 (5 bases). V dropped 3 bases and J dropped 0 bases, with 18 bases sitting between them. Germline values: CDR1 KGHSH, CDR2 LQKENI. This CDR3 comprises 18 residues.

The genes are TRBV5-1 and TRBJ2-7; no reliable D call. This CDR3 is 14 amino acids long. V dropped 0 bases and J dropped 6 bases, with 13 bases sitting between them. Germline loops: CDR1 SGHRS, CDR2 YFSETQ. The CDR3 region is CASSLGDRTGEQYF. The CDR3 nucleotides read TGCGCCAGCAGCTTGGGGGATAGAACGGGCGAGCAGTACTTC.

The rearrangement uses TRBV11-2 and TRBJ2-2, with D unresolved. Germline V gives CDR1 SGHAT, CDR2 FQNNGV. This CDR3 contains 12 residues. Trimming stripped 1 base from V and 7 bases from J, with 4 bases between. The chain's CDR3 is CASSLVNGELFF. As DNA, the CDR3 is TGTGCCAGCAGCTTAGTAAACGGGGAGCTGTTTTTT.

Here the CDR3 DNA reads TGTGCCAGCAGTGTCAGGACAGGGAGCTCCTACGAGCAGTACTTC. Its protein is CASSVRTGSSYEQYF. The V gene is TRBV6-1, the J gene TRBJ2-7; the match to TRBD1 covers 8 bases. The ends lost 4 bases at V and 0 bases at J; junction bases unmatched: 5. CDR3 length equals 15 residues. Germline assignment: CDR1 MNHNS and CDR2 SASEGT.

Comment on this clone: This sample includes further DNA sequences coding for the same CDR3. CDR3 coding DNA: TGTGCCAGCAGCTTAGTTGGTAGGCAAGAGACCCAGTACTTC. As protein: CASSLVGRQETQYF. V and J are TRBV7-6 and TRBJ2-5; D is uncertain. In germline, CDR1 is SGHVS, CDR2 FNYEAQ. The CDR3 sequence is 14 residues long. The V end was cut by 1 base, the J end by 2 bases, with 8 bases between.

This chain uses TRBV5-6 with TRBJ2-2; 10 bases fit TRBD1. CDR1 and CDR2 (germline): SGHDT, YYEEEE. CDR3 length: 16 amino acids. The J segment lost 5 bases and the V segment lost 2 bases, leaving 6 bases of the junction unmatched. The DNA of the CDR3 is TGTGCCAGCAGCTTCCCCGGGACAGGGGTAACCGGGGAGCTGTTTTTT. Encoded protein: CASSFPGTGVTGELFF.